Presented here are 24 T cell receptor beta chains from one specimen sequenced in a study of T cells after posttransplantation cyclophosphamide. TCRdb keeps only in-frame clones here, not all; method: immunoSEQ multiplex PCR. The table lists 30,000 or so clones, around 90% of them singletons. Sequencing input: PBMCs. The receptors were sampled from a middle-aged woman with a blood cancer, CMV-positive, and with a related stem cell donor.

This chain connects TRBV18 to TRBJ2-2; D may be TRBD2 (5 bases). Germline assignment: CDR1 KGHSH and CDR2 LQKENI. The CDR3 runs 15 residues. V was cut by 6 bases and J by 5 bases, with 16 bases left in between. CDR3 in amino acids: CASSGGRTRTGELFF. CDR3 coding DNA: TGTGCCAGCTCCGGAGGACGGACGAGGACCGGGGAGCTGTTTTTT.

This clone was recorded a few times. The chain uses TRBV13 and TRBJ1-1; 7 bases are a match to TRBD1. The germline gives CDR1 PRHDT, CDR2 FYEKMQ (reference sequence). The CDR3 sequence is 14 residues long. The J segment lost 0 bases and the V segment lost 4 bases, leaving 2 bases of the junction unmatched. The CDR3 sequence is CASSSDRLNTEAFF. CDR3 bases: TGTGCCAGCAGCTCGGACAGGCTGAACACTGAAGCTTTCTTT.

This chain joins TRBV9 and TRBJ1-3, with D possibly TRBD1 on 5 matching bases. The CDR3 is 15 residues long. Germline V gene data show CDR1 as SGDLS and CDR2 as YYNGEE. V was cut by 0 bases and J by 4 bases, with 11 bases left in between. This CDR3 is CASSVDPDRGNTIYF. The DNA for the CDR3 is TGTGCCAGCAGCGTAGATCCCGACAGAGGAAACACCATATATTTT. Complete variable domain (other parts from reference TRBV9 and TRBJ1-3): DSGVTQTPKHLITATGQRVTLRCSPRSGDLSVYWYQQSLDQGLQFLIQYYNGEERAKGNILERFSAQQFPDLHSELNLSSLELGDSALYFCASSVDPDRGNTIYFGEGSWLTVV.

The CDR3 DNA is TGTGCCAGCAGCTCGCCTGGGGAGACTCAAGAGACCCAGTACTTC. Translating gives CASSSPGETQETQYF. V is TRBV11-3 and J is TRBJ2-5; perhaps TRBD2 as D (5 bases). The V end lost 4 bases, the J end lost 2 bases, and 14 bases lay between the germline ends. This CDR3 is built from 15 residues. Per germline, CDR1 SGHNT and CDR2 YENEEA.

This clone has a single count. The CDR3 reads CASTRGGRGDSPLHF. The CDR3 nucleotides are TGTGCCAGCACCCGCGGGGGCCGGGGAGATTCACCCCTCCACTTT. The chain is built from TRBV6-6 and TRBJ1-6; the D gene is possibly TRBD1 (6 bases). The length of the CDR3 is 15 residues. In germline, CDR1 is MNHNY, CDR2 SVGAGI (reference sequence). Trimming took 7 bases from V and 8 from J, leaving 18 bases between them.

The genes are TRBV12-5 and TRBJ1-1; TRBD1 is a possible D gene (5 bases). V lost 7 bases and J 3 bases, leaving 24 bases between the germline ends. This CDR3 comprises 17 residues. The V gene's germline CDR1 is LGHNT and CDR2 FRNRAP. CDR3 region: CASAADLLGQWDTEAFF. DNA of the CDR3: TGTGCTAGTGCCGCGGACCTTCTCGGACAATGGGACACTGAAGCTTTCTTT. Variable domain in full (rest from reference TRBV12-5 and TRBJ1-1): DARVTQTPRHKVTEMGQEVTMRCQPILGHNTVFWYRQTMMQGLELLAYFRNRAPLDDSGMPKDRFSAEMPDATLATLKIQPSEPRDSAVYFCASAADLLGQWDTEAFFGQGTRLTVV.

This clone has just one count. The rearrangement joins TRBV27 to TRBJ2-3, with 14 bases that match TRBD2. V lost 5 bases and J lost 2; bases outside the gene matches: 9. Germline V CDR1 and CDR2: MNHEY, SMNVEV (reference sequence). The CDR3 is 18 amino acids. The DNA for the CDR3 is TGTGCCAGCAGTGTTGGGACTAGCGGGGGCCTCAACACAGATACGCAGTATTTT. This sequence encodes CASSVGTSGGLNTDTQYF.

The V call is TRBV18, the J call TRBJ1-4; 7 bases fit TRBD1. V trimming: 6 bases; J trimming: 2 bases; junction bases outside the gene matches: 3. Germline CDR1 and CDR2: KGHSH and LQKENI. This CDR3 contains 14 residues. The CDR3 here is CASSEGATNEKLFF. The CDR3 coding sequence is TGTGCCAGCTCCGAGGGGGCTACTAATGAAAAACTGTTTTTT.

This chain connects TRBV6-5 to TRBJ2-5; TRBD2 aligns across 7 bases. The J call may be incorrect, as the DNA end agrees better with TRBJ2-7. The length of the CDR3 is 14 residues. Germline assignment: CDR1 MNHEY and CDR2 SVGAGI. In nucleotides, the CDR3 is TGTGCCAGCAGTTACGGGGGGGTAAGTGACGAGCAGTACTTC. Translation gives CASSYGGVSDEQYF.

The CDR3 sequence is CASSGGGVYGYTF. As DNA, the CDR3 is TGTGCCAGCAGCGGTGGAGGGGTCTATGGCTACACCTTC. The genes are TRBV7-2 and TRBJ1-2; possibly TRBD1 for D (5 bases). The V gene's germline CDR1 is SGHTA and CDR2 FQGNSA. Trimming took off 5 bases at V and 4 bases at J, with 11 bases between the two ends. The CDR3 loop spans 13 amino acids. Looking up the rest from reference TRBV7-2 and TRBJ1-2 gives the full variable domain: GAGVSQSPSNKVTEKGKDVELRCDPISGHTALYWYRQSLGQGLEFLIYFQGNSAPDKSGLPSDRFSAERTGGSVSTLTIQRTQQEDSAVYLCASSGGGVYGYTFGSGTRLTVV.

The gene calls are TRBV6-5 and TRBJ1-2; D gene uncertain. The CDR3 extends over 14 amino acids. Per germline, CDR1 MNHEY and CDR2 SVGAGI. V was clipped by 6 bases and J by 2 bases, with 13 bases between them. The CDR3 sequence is CASSRHQRNYGYTF. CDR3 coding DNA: TGTGCCAGCAGCAGACATCAAAGAAACTATGGCTACACCTTC.

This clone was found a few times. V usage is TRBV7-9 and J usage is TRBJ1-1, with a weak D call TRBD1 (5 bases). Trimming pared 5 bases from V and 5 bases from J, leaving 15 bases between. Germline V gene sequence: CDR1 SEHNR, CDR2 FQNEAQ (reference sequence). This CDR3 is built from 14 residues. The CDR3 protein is CASSDTGERTEAFF. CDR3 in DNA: TGTGCCAGCAGCGACACAGGTGAGAGGACTGAAGCTTTCTTT.

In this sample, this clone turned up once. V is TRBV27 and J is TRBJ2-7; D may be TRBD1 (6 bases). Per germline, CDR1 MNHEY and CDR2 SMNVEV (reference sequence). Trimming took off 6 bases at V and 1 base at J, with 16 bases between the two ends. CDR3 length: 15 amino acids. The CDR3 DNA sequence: TGTGCCAGCAGGAATAAACAGGGCCCATCCTACGAGCAGTACTTC. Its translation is CASRNKQGPSYEQYF.

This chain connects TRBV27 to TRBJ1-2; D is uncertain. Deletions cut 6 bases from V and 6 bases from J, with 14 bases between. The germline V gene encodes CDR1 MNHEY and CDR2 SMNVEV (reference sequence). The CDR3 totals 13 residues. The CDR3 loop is CASRSWTEDGYTF. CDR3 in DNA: TGTGCCAGCAGATCCTGGACTGAGGATGGCTACACCTTC.

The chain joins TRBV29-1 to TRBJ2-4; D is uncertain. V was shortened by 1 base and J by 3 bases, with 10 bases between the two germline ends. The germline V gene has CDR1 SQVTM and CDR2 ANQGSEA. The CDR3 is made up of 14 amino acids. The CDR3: CSVEGPGNKNIQYF. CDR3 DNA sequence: TGCAGCGTTGAAGGTCCGGGTAACAAAAACATTCAGTACTTC.

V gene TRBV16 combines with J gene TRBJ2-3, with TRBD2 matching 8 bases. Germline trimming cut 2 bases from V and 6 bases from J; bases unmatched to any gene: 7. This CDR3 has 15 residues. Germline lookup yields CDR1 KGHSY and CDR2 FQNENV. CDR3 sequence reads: CASSQGLAGYDTQYF. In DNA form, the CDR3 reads TGTGCCAGCAGCCAAGGACTAGCCGGGTACGATACGCAGTATTTT.

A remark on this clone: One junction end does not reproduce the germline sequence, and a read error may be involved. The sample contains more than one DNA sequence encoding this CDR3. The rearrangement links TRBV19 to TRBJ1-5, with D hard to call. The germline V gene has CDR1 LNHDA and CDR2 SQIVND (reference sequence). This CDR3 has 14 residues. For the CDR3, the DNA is TGTGCCAGTAGTATACGGTATAGCAATCAACCCCAGCATTTT. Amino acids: CASSIRYSNQPQHF.

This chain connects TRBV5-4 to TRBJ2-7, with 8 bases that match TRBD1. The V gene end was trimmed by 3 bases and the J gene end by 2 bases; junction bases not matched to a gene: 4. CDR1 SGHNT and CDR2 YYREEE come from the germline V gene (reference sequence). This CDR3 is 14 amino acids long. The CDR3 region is CASSSGQEPYEQYF. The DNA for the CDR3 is TGTGCCAGCAGCTCGGGACAGGAACCCTACGAGCAGTACTTC. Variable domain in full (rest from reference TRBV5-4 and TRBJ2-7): ETGVTQSPTHLIKTRGQQVTLRCSSQSGHNTVSWYQQALGQGPQFIFQYYREEENGRGNFPPRFSGLQFPNYSSELNVNALELDDSALYLCASSSGQEPYEQYFGPGTRLTVT.

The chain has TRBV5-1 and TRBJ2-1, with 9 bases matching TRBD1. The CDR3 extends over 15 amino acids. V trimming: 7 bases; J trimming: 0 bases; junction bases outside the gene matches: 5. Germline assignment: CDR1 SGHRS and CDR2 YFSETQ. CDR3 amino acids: CASSLTGGSYNEQFF. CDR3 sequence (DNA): TGCGCCAGCTCATTGACAGGGGGCTCCTACAATGAGCAGTTCTTC.

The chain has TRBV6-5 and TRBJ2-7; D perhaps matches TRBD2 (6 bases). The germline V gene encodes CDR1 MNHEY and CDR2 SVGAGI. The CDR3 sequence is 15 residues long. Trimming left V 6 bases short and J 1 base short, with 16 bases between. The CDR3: CASRLSGTPSYEQYF. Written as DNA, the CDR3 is TGTGCCAGCAGGCTTTCCGGGACTCCGTCCTACGAGCAGTACTTC.

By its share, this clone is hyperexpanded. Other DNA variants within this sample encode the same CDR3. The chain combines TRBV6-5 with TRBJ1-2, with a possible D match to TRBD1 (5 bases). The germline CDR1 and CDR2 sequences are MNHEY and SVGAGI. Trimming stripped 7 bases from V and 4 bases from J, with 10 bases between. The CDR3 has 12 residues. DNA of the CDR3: TGTGCCAGCACGGCGGGGCGCTATGGCTACACCTTC. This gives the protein CASTAGRYGYTF.

The DNA of the CDR3 is TGTGTCAACTCCGGGCGGGAAGGGAGAAACACCATATATTTT. Translating gives CVNSGREGRNTIYF. J is TRBJ1-3 and V is TRBV30; D gene ambiguous. CDR1 and CDR2 (germline): GTSNPN, SVGIG (reference sequence). This CDR3 is 14 amino acids long.

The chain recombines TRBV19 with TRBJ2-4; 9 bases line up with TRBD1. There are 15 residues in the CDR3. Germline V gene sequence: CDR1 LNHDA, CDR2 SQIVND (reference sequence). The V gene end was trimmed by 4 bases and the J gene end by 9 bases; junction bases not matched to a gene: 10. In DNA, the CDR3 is TGTGCCAGTAGTACTCGAGGGACAGGGCCTAGCATTCAGTACTTC. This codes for CASSTRGTGPSIQYF.

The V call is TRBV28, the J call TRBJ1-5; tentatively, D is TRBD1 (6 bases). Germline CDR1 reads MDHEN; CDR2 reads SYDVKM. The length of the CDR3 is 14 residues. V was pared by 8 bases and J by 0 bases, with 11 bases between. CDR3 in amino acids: CASGGGGSNQPQHF. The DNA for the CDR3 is TGTGCCAGCGGGGGAGGGGGTAGCAATCAGCCCCAGCATTTT.